Listed below are T cell receptor beta chains from one sample, sequenced in a study of patients and donors after allogeneic stem cell transplantation. Via MiXCR, TCRdb re-called the RT-PCR reads, giving one row per CDR3 protein. This sample has over 400,000 distinct CDR3 sequences, with 16% found just once. Material: blood, either unsorted or a sorted T cell fraction (not recorded which). These receptors were collected from a human donor who was either an allogeneic HSCT recipient or a stem cell or donor lymphocyte infusion donor (not recorded which). It is not recorded whose cells these are; they may come from a transplant donor. CDR3s include the opening cysteine and the closing phenylalanine or tryptophan. Fields, in order: D gene, J gene, clone size, V gene, CDR3 DNA, CDR3 protein. A D gene is named only where the DNA matches it firmly. Clone size is stated in some rows and not others, as once, few, many or a class when expanded.

>NA|TRBJ2-3|NA|TRBV18
TGTGCCAGCTCACCAGGAGGGATCGGAACAGATACGCAGTATTTT
CASSPGGIGTDTQYF
>NA|TRBJ2-5|few|TRBV11-2
TGTGCCAGCAGCTTAGAAGATTGGAGGGAGACCCAGTACTTC
CASSLEDWRETQYF
>NA|TRBJ1-1|NA|TRBV14
TGTGCCAGCAGCCCGTTCAGCAGGGTGAACACTGAAGCTTTCTTT
CASSPFSRVNTEAFF
>NA|TRBJ1-2|NA|TRBV7-9
TGTGCCAGCAGCTCGGACAGTTTTACATATGGCTACACCTTC
CASSSDSFTYGYTF
>TRBD1|TRBJ2-7|NA|TRBV20-1
TGCAGTGCTAGAGAAGACAGGGTCTCCTACGAGCAGTACTTC
CSAREDRVSYEQYF
>TRBD2|TRBJ2-1|many|TRBV15
TGTGCCACCAGCAGGATAGGACTAGCGAATTACAATGAGCAGTTCTTC
CATSRIGLANYNEQFF
>TRBD1|TRBJ1-1|NA|TRBV29-1
TGCAGCGCGTACAGGGGGGACACTGAAGCTTTCTTT
CSAYRGDTEAFF
>NA|TRBJ2-7|few|TRBV21-1
TGTGCCAGCAGTATTGTGACAGGGGGACCCCCAAACGAGCAGTACTTC
CASSIVTGGPPNEQYF
>NA|TRBJ1-1|NA|TRBV18
TGTGCCAGCTCACCTGAAAGTGTTTCTGGCACTGAAGCTTTCTTT
CASSPESVSGTEAFF
>TRBD1|TRBJ1-5|NA|TRBV5-5
TGTGCCAGCAGCACCGGGACAGGGGGCAATCAGCCCCAGCATTTT
CASSTGTGGNQPQHF
>NA|TRBJ2-1|once|TRBV2
TGTGCCAGCGGTAGGGGGAATTACAATGAGCAGTTCTTC
CASGRGNYNEQFF
>TRBD1|TRBJ1-4|few|TRBV20-1
TGCAGTGCTAGAGAAAGGGAACAGGGGGAAAAACTGTTTTTT
CSAREREQGEKLFF
>NA|TRBJ2-7|NA|TRBV18
TGTGCCAGCTCACCCGGCAGGGGTCAGTATGAGCAGTACTTC
CASSPGRGQYEQYF
>TRBD1|TRBJ1-1|NA|TRBV20-1
TGCAGTGCTAGAGGGGATGAGACAGGGGCTGAAGCTTTCTTT
CSARGDETGAEAFF
>NA|TRBJ2-7|NA|TRBV7-8
TGTGCAAGCACAAACGGACGGACCTACGAGCAGTACTTC
CASTNGRTYEQYF
>TRBD2|TRBJ2-7|NA|TRBV20-1
TGCAGTGCTAGAGTACTAGCGGGACCTTCCTACGAGCAGTACTTC
CSARVLAGPSYEQYF
>NA|TRBJ2-2|NA|TRBV7-3
TGTGCCAGCAGCGCACACAACGGGGAGCTGTTTTTT
CASSAHNGELFF
>TRBD1|TRBJ2-1|many|TRBV4-3
TGCGCCAGCAGCCAGGGGGGAGGACAGGGAGCCAATGAGCAGTTCTTC
CASSQGGGQGANEQFF
>NA|TRBJ1-2|few|TRBV6-1
TGTGCCAGCAAGGATGGAGCTAACTATGGCTACACCTTC
CASKDGANYGYTF
>TRBD1|TRBJ1-1|NA|TRBV12-3/TRBV12-4
TGTGCCAGCAGACAGGGACAGGGGATCACTGAAGCTTTCTTT
CASRQGQGITEAFF
>NA|TRBJ1-4|NA|TRBV5-1
TGCGCCAGCAGCTTGGAAGCGGGCGGGGATGAAAAACTGTTTTTT
CASSLEAGGDEKLFF
>NA|TRBJ2-5|NA|TRBV12-3/TRBV12-4
TGTGCCAGCAGCCCGCCCTTGGATTTCGAGACCCAGTACTTC
CASSPPLDFETQYF
>NA|TRBJ1-3|NA|TRBV20-1
TGCAGTGCTACTCTCTCTGGAAACACCATATATTTT
CSATLSGNTIYF
>NA|TRBJ2-7|few|TRBV7-7
TGTGCTAGCAGCACACTGACAGAAACCTACGAGCAGTACTTC
CASSTLTETYEQYF
>NA|TRBJ1-3|few|TRBV11-2
TGTGCCAGCGGGGGGGCCGGGGGAAACACCATATATTTT
CASGGAGGNTIYF
>NA|TRBJ1-1|few|TRBV6-1
TGTGCCAGCAGCCTACAGGGTGCCCTCACTGAAGCTTTCTTT
CASSLQGALTEAFF
>NA|TRBJ1-2|NA|TRBV20-1
TGCAGTGCTAGTACCGGGGTAGGCTTTAGTGGCTACACCTTC
CSASTGVGFSGYTF
>NA|TRBJ2-3|NA|TRBV10-3
TGTGCCATCAGTGATAGCTCAGATACGCAGTATTTT
CAISDSSDTQYF
>TRBD1|TRBJ1-5|few|TRBV12-5
TGTGCTAGTGCCTCGGGACAGAGCAATCAGCCCCAGCATTTT
CASASGQSNQPQHF
>NA|TRBJ1-6|few|TRBV30
TGTGCCTGGAGTGTACGAGGATTGAGGTCACCCCTCCACTTT
CAWSVRGLRSPLHF
>TRBD1|TRBJ2-5|NA|TRBV19
TGTGCCAGTAGTGGGACAGGGGAAGGGACCCAGTACTTC
CASSGTGEGTQYF
>TRBD1|TRBJ1-2|NA|TRBV7-9
TGTGCCAGCAGCCGCGGGACAGGGGGTGGCTACACCTTC
CASSRGTGGGYTF
>NA|TRBJ1-6|many|TRBV14
TGTGCCAGCAGCCAAGTGAAGGGCTCCTATAATTCACCCCTCCACTTT
CASSQVKGSYNSPLHF
>NA|TRBJ2-2|NA|TRBV7-3
TGTGCCAGCGCCCATCCCCCCGGGGAGCTGTTTTTT
CASAHPPGELFF
>NA|TRBJ1-5|many|TRBV5-1
TGCGCCAGCAACGATCGGCATAATCAGCCCCAGCATTTT
CASNDRHNQPQHF
>NA|TRBJ1-1|NA|TRBV29-1
TGCAGCGTCGTCAGAGAATCGAACACTGAAGCTTTCTTT
CSVVRESNTEAFF
>TRBD1|TRBJ2-7|many|TRBV6-2/TRBV6-3
TGTGCCACTTCGGACAGGGAGGACTACGAGCAGTACTTC
CATSDREDYEQYF
>NA|TRBJ1-1|NA|TRBV7-9
TGTGCCAGCAATTTGAGAGGTGGGGACACTGAAGCTTTCTTT
CASNLRGGDTEAFF
>NA|TRBJ2-3|NA|TRBV7-2
TGTGCCAGCAGCTTAGCGAGGACGGGCACAGATACGCAGTATTTT
CASSLARTGTDTQYF
>NA|TRBJ1-6|NA|TRBV7-9
TGTGCCAGCAGCCGAACGAGCGATTTCTCCTATAATTCACCCCTCCACTTT
CASSRTSDFSYNSPLHF
>NA|TRBJ2-1|NA|TRBV6-1
TGTGCCAGCAGCCCCGAGGGGCTGCCCTACAATGAGCAGTTCTTC
CASSPEGLPYNEQFF
>NA|TRBJ1-4|few|TRBV7-6
TGTGCCAGCAGCCCCTCTGGATCAACTAATGAAAAACTGTTTTTT
CASSPSGSTNEKLFF
>NA|TRBJ1-5|NA|TRBV12-3/TRBV12-4
TGTGCCAGCAGTTTAGCGGGGGGCCTTGGCAATCAGCCCCAGCATTTT
CASSLAGGLGNQPQHF
>NA|TRBJ1-5|few|TRBV5-1
TGCGCCAGCAGCTTAGAATCAGGGGACAATCAGCCCCAGCATTTT
CASSLESGDNQPQHF
>NA|TRBJ2-3|many|TRBV29-1
TGCAGCGGGCAGGGCGACGCAGATACGCAGTATTTT
CSGQGDADTQYF
>TRBD2|TRBJ2-3|NA|TRBV5-6
TGTGCCAGCAATGGCGGGGGAGATACGCAGTATTTT
CASNGGGDTQYF
>NA|TRBJ1-5|NA|TRBV20-1
TGCAGTGCTAGAGCCAGCGGCAATCAGCCCCAGCATTTT
CSARASGNQPQHF
>TRBD1|TRBJ2-2|once|TRBV27
TGTGCCAGCAGTTTAACCGGGACAGGGATCACCGGGGAGCTGTTTTTT
CASSLTGTGITGELFF
>TRBD1|TRBJ1-4|NA|TRBV9
TGTGCCAGCAGCCCCCGGGGGACCGGGACAGGTGGAAAACTGTTTTTT
CASSPRGTGTGGKLFF
>TRBD1|TRBJ1-4|NA|TRBV7-9
TGTGCCAGCAGCCCTCACCCGGACAGGGGGGACGAAAAACTGTTTTTT
CASSPHPDRGDEKLFF
>NA|TRBJ1-1|few|TRBV20-1
TGCAGTGCTAGGGAGGGACCGGGAGGGCCTGAAGCTTTCTTT
CSAREGPGGPEAFF
>NA|TRBJ2-7|many|TRBV28
TGTGCCAGCAGTTCCGCAGGAAAAAGCACCTACGAGCAGTACTTC
CASSSAGKSTYEQYF
>NA|TRBJ2-3|NA|TRBV12-5
TGTGCTAGTGGTTTGAAGTTGGGAACAGATACGCAGTATTTT
CASGLKLGTDTQYF
>NA|TRBJ2-7|few|TRBV5-1
TGCGCCAGCAGCCACGCGGGGCTAACCTACGAGCAGTACTTC
CASSHAGLTYEQYF